A single TCR beta chain is shown here with its context. These data belong to a study of technical replicates of blood from four donors. J lost 6 bases, V lost 3 bases, and 6 bases had no gene match. CDR1 and CDR2 (germline): LNHDA, SQIVND (reference sequence). This CDR3 is built from 14 residues. Generated by immunoSEQ multiplex PCR, the TCRdb table keeps only in-frame clones and is missing some. The sample shows 60,000 to 80,000 clones, around 84% of them seen only once. Sequencing was carried out using PBMCs. The receptor was derived from a human donor in good health. Some clones in this sample may be carry-over from other donors' samples. The genes are TRBV19 and TRBJ1-2; 8 bases line up with TRBD1. Here the CDR3 DNA reads TGTGCCAGTAGTATGAATCAGGGGGCTGATGGCTACACCTTC. Protein: CASSMNQGADGYTF.